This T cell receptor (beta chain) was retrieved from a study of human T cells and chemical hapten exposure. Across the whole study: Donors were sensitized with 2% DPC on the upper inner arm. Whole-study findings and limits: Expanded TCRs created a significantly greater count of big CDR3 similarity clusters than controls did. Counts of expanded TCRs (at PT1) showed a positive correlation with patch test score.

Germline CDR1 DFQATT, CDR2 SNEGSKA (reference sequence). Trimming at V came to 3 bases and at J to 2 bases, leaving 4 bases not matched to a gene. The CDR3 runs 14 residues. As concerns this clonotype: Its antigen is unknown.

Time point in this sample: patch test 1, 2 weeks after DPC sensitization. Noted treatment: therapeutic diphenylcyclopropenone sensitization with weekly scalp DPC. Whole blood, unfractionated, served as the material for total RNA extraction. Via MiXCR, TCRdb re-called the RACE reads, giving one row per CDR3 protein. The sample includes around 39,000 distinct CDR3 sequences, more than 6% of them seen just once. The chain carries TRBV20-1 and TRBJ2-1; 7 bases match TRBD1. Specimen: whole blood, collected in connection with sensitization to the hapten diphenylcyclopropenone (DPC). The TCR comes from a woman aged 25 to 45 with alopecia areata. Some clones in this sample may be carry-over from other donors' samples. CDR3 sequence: CSASLDRAYNEQFF. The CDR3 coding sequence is TGCAGTGCTAGTTTAGACAGGGCCTACAATGAGCAGTTCTTC.